This T cell receptor (beta chain) was obtained from a study of CD8+ T cells in alopecia areata. Study observations and caveats: With patients, TCR sharing proved less clear than in mice, a difference possibly related to HLA. It was lesional scalp, especially alopecia totalis/universalis, that showed higher clonality than normal scalp. Sequences from scalp samples also cover resident alphabeta T cells of normal skin.

The germline gives CDR1 SGHNT, CDR2 YYREEE (reference sequence). V lost 0 bases to trimming and J lost 7 bases; unmatched junction nucleotides: 10. The CDR3 spans 16 residues. Peripheral blood, together with lesional scalp punch biopsies, was collected from alopecia areata patients. Extracted RNA was reverse transcribed into cDNA, the sequencing template. Method: immunoSEQ multiplex PCR; TCRdb's copy keeps in-frame clones and lacks some. The sample includes more than 95,000 clones, around 45% of them seen just once. On this clone itself: Its antigen is still unknown.

What was sequenced was NKG2D-low CD8+ T cells sorted from blood. This sequence was found in a human donor with alopecia areata. The rearrangement links TRBV5-4 to TRBJ2-1; 7 nucleotides match TRBD2. CDR3: CASSLARLWGGNEQFF. The DNA of the CDR3 is TGTGCCAGCAGCTTGGCCCGTCTTTGGGGAGGGAATGAGCAGTTCTTC.